A selection of T cell receptor beta chains follows, all from one sample in a study of T cells in Graves' hyperthyroidism and ophthalmopathy. Each CDR3 protein is one row after TCRdb ran MiXCR on the multiplex PCR reads. Of 700,000 to 950,000 distinct CDR3 sequences listed, roughly a third are singletons. Source material: blood. Source of these receptors: a woman aged 40 to 55 with Graves' hyperthyroidism. Each CDR3 is given with its conserved first and last residue. D genes are given only for firm matches. The listing skips clone size in some rows; elsewhere it reads once, few, many or a size class.

clone_size | d_call | j_call | v_call | cdr3_aa | cdr3_nt
few | TRBD1 | TRBJ1-1 | TRBV6-1 | CASSYRPIQGGTEAFF | TGTGCCAGCAGTTATCGCCCCATTCAGGGGGGAACTGAAGCTTTCTTT
NA | TRBD1 | TRBJ2-7 | TRBV4-3 | CASSRRTGDYEQYF | TGCGCCAGCAGCCGCAGGACAGGGGACTACGAGCAGTACTTC
few | TRBD1 | TRBJ1-5 | TRBV5-4 | CASSPGQGHNQPQHF | TGTGCCAGCAGCCCCGGACAGGGCCACAATCAGCCCCAGCATTTT
few | NA | TRBJ1-3 | TRBV19 | CASSTAGFSGNTIYF | TGTGCCAGTAGCACCGCAGGTTTCTCTGGAAACACCATATATTTT
NA | TRBD2 | TRBJ2-2 | TRBV6-5 | CASSRTSEAGELFF | TGTGCCAGCAGCCGGACTAGCGAGGCCGGGGAGCTGTTTTTT
many | TRBD1 | TRBJ2-6 | TRBV19 | CASTLGQGISGANVLTF | TGTGCCAGTACCCTGGGACAGGGAATCTCTGGGGCCAACGTCCTGACTTTC
many | NA | TRBJ1-6 | TRBV10-2 | CASSPGENSPLHF | TGCGCCAGCAGTCCGGGAGAGAATTCACCCCTCCACTTT
many | NA | TRBJ2-7 | TRBV7-2 | CATGTLRSEQYF | TGTGCCACGGGTACCCTGCGTAGCGAGCAGTACTTC
many | NA | TRBJ2-7 | TRBV2 | CASSENLAYEQYF | TGTGCCAGCAGTGAAAACCTAGCTTACGAGCAGTACTTC
NA | NA | TRBJ1-2 | TRBV10-3 | CAISPGLRYGYTF | TGTGCCATCAGTCCGGGGTTGCGGTATGGCTACACCTTC
NA | NA | TRBJ1-5 | TRBV20-1 | CSAMGPQGQPQHF | TGCAGTGCTATGGGGCCGCAAGGTCAGCCCCAGCATTTT
once | NA | TRBJ1-1 | TRBV24-1 | CATRGVEDTEAFF | TGTGCCACCAGGGGAGTTGAAGACACTGAAGCTTTCTTT
NA | NA | TRBJ2-7 | TRBV9 | CASSVIGWDSGVEQYF | TGTGCCAGCAGCGTAATAGGTTGGGACAGCGGGGTCGAGCAGTACTTC
many | NA | TRBJ1-2 | TRBV29-1 | CSVRKQGNYGYTF | TGCAGCGTACGTAAACAGGGAAACTATGGCTACACCTTC
NA | NA | TRBJ1-1 | TRBV20-1 | CRGREVGDTEAFF | TGCAGGGGGCGGGAGGTTGGTGATACTGAAGCTTTCTTT
NA | NA | TRBJ1-6 | TRBV27 | CASSLGPENSPLHF | TGTGCCAGCAGTTTAGGACCGGAGAATTCACCCCTCCACTTT